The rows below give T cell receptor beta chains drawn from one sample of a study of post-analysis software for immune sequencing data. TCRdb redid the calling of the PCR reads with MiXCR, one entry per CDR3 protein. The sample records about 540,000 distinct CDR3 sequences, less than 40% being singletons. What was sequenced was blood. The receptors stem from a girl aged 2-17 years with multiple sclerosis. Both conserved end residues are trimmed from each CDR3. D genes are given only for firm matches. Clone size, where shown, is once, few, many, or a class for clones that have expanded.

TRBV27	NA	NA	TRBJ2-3	ASTGMGAQY
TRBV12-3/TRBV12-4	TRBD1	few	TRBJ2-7	ASSLAATGGSYEQY
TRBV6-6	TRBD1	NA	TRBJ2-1	ASSSTGGEQF
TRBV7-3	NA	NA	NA	ASSLRQGSAYEQY
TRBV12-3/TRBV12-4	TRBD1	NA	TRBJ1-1	ASSSGTGVAEAF
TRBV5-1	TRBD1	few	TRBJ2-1	ASSVGQGYNEQF
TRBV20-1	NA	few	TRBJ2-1	SGGRVGFNNEQF
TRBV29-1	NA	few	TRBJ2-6	SVFSSGANVLT
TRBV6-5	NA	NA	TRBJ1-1	ASSYDRMNTEAF
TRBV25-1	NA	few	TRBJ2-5	ASNYVKQGQETQY
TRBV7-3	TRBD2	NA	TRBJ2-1	ARSSGLAGRHEQF
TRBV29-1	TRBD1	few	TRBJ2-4	SVWGQGIGAKNIQY
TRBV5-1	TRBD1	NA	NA	ASSLGTGVPETQY
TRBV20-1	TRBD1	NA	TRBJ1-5	SARRLTGGSPQH
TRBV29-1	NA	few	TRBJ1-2	SGYSDRNYGYT
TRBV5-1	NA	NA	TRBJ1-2	ASSFSNDDGYT
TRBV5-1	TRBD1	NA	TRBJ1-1	ASSLGPSGTGHTEAF
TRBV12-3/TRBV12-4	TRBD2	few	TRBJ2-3	ASNPQGGDDTQY
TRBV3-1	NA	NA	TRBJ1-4	ASSPLATNEKLF
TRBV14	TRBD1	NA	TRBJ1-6	ASSQGGTAYNSPLH
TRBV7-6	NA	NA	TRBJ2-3	ASSFRMGTDTQY
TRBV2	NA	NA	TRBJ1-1	ASSEALTGTEAF
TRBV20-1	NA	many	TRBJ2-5	SASEGGETQY
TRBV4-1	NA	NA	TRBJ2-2	ASSSGTTPGELF
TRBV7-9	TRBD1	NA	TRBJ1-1	ASSARPGGVEAF
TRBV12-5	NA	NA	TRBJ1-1	ASGLSGGMRSTEAF
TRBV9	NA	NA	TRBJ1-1	ASSVAPGTGEAF
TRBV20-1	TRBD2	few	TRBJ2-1	SASGGALGSYNEQF
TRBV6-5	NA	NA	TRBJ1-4	ASSYRGSNEKLF